The 28 T cell receptor beta chains reported below all come from one sample, sequenced in a study of blood T cells in healthy people across ages. The use of a sample-barcoded 5' primer and a J-beta primer mix characterized a second PCR of roughly 7 to 11 cycles. TCRdb itself ran the 5' RACE reads through MiXCR, one entry per CDR3 protein. The data contain under 2,000,000 distinct CDR3 sequences, about 49% of them singletons. The sequenced material came from blood. Receptor source: a woman between 40 and 55 years old in good health.

This clonotype was seen a few times. The chain employs TRBV7-9 and TRBJ1-5; TRBD1 aligns across 7 bases. Germline V gene data show CDR1 as SEHNR and CDR2 as FQNEAQ (reference sequence). The CDR3 runs 17 residues. The trim removed 1 base at V and 3 bases at J, leaving 9 bases unmatched. CDR3 amino acids: CASSLGAGGLNNQPQHF. CDR3 DNA: TGTGCCAGCAGCTTAGGAGCAGGGGGGTTAAACAATCAGCCCCAGCATTTT.

This clonotype was recorded a few times. V and J are TRBV9 and TRBJ2-1, with 7 bases fitting TRBD2. Germline V CDR1 and CDR2: SGDLS, YYNGEE. The CDR3 sequence is 14 residues long. With 2 bases clipped from V and 5 bases from J, the junction kept 4 bases outside the gene matches. DNA of the CDR3: TGTGCCAGCAGCGTGGGACTATCGGACAATGAGCAGTTCTTC. It yields the protein CASSVGLSDNEQFF.

This sequence joins TRBV10-2 and TRBJ2-4; 7 nucleotides match TRBD1. The tail of the sequence fits TRBJ2-7 better, so the J call may be wrong. Germline CDR1 is WSHSY and CDR2 is SAAADI. The CDR3 is made up of 13 amino acids. For the CDR3, the DNA is TGCGCCAGCAGTGAAACCGGGACAGTCGAGCAGTACTTC. Protein product: CASSETGTVEQYF.

The chain recombines TRBV20-1 with TRBJ2-1; 9 bases are a match to TRBD1. CDR1 and CDR2 (germline): DFQATT, SNEGSKA (reference sequence). This CDR3 has 14 residues. The CDR3 nucleotides are TGCAGCGTACCCCCGGGACAGGGATACAATGAGCAGTTCTTC. This translates into CSVPPGQGYNEQFF.

This chain joins TRBV27 and TRBJ2-4; maybe TRBD2 (5 bases). The J call is uncertain, as TRBJ2-5 better fits the DNA end. Germline V gives CDR1 MNHEY, CDR2 SMNVEV (reference sequence). The CDR3 totals 14 residues. CDR3 residues: CASSWRYSQETQYF. The CDR3 DNA reads TGTGCCAGCAGTTGGAGGTACAGCCAAGAGACCCAGTACTTC.

With respect to this clonotype: The junction departs from germline at one end; a sequencing error may be responsible. V gene TRBV24-1 combines with J gene TRBJ2-1; D is possibly TRBD1 (5 bases). CDR1 KGHDR and CDR2 SFDVKD come from the germline V gene. This CDR3 contains 14 residues. CDR3 region: CAASGEQEYNEQFF. The CDR3 nucleotides are TGTGCCGCCAGTGGCGAACAGGAGTACAATGAGCAGTTCTTC.

The V call is TRBV6-1, the J call TRBJ2-1, with unresolved D. The germline CDR1 and CDR2 sequences are MNHNS and SASEGT. Trimming took 6 bases from V and 6 from J, leaving 15 bases between them. CDR3 length: 14 residues. CDR3 nucleotide sequence: TGTGCCAGCAGCGCCAGAAAGGGCTCCAATGAGCAGTTCTTC. Translation: CASSARKGSNEQFF.

The J gene is TRBJ1-2, the V gene TRBV6-2 or TRBV6-3, with no clear D. This CDR3 region has 15 residues. Germline-derived CDR1 and CDR2 are MNHEY and SVGEGT. Trimming cost V 5 bases and J 4 bases, with 17 bases left between them. The CDR3 region has the DNA TGTGCCAGCAGTCCCCCCGGACGAGTCTCCTATGGCTACACCTTC. Its translation is CASSPPGRVSYGYTF.

This chain links TRBV2 with TRBJ1-1; 10 bases are shared with TRBD1. The ends lost 11 bases at V and 4 bases at J; junction bases unmatched: 7. This CDR3 spans 13 amino acids. Germline lookup yields CDR1 SNHLY and CDR2 FYNNEI. CDR3: CAPRDRGTTEAFF. DNA of the CDR3: TGTGCCCCTAGGGACAGGGGAACCACTGAAGCTTTCTTT.

The gene calls are TRBV2 and TRBJ2-7; no clear D gene. Germline V gene data show CDR1 as SNHLY and CDR2 as FYNNEI. The ends were cut back, 6 bases at V and 4 bases at J, with 10 bases in the middle. The CDR3 extends over 12 amino acids. CDR3 in amino acids: CASRVVKYEQYF. The CDR3, as DNA: TGTGCCAGCAGGGTGGTGAAATACGAGCAGTACTTC. The variable domain in full, completed from reference TRBV2 and TRBJ2-7, reads EPEVTQTPSHQVTQMGQEVILRCVPISNHLYFYWYRQILGQKVEFLVSFYNNEISEKSEIFDDQFSVERPDGSNFTLKIRSTKLEDSAMYFCASRVVKYEQYFGPGTRLTVT.

Only a few counts were recorded for this clonotype. The rearrangement joins TRBV6-5 to TRBJ2-5, with a possible D match to TRBD2 (5 bases). This CDR3 is 14 amino acids long. The V gene's germline CDR1 is MNHEY and CDR2 SVGAGI. Trimming stripped 6 bases from V and 5 bases from J, with 16 bases between. The CDR3 spells CASSPRGAAETQYF. The CDR3 bases are TGTGCCAGCAGCCCCCGCGGAGCGGCTGAGACCCAGTACTTC.

This clonotype appeared a few times. The chain combines TRBV11-2 with TRBJ1-4, with a possible D match to TRBD1 (5 bases). The ends were cut back, 5 bases at V and 5 bases at J, with 12 bases in the middle. The germline gives CDR1 SGHAT, CDR2 FQNNGV. This CDR3 contains 14 residues. CDR3 sequence: CASSPDSVNEKLFF. DNA for the CDR3: TGTGCCAGCAGCCCCGACAGCGTAAATGAAAAACTGTTTTTT.

The chain employs TRBV20-1 and TRBJ1-2, with D hard to call. This CDR3 has 16 amino acids. The germline V gene encodes CDR1 DFQATT and CDR2 SNEGSKA (reference sequence). Trimming stripped 0 bases from V and 2 bases from J, with 16 bases between. The CDR3 loop reads CSARDDLILANYGYTF. The DNA for the CDR3 is TGCAGTGCTAGAGATGACCTAATCCTAGCGAACTATGGCTACACCTTC.

Only a few counts were recorded for this clonotype. The V and J genes are TRBV29-1 and TRBJ2-1; TRBD1 matches at 9 bases. The germline gives CDR1 SQVTM, CDR2 ANQGSEA. V gave up 4 bases and J gave up 6 bases; unmatched junction bases: 4. This CDR3 has 13 amino acids. The chain's CDR3 is CSVGGQGSNEQFF. The CDR3 DNA reads TGCAGCGTTGGGGGACAGGGAAGCAATGAGCAGTTCTTC.

This sequence joins TRBV5-1 and TRBJ2-5; D call uncertain. CDR3 length equals 12 residues. CDR1 and CDR2 from the germline V gene are SGHRS and YFSETQ. V was clipped by 5 bases and J by 6 bases, with 11 bases between them. The CDR3 loop reads CASSDPEKTQYF. CDR3 nucleotides: TGCGCCAGCAGTGATCCCGAGAAGACCCAGTACTTC.

CDR3 protein: CASSATGQHGYTF. Here the CDR3 DNA reads TGTGCCAGCAGTGCAACGGGACAGCATGGCTACACCTTC. The chain is built from TRBV28 and TRBJ1-2; TRBD1 agrees at 7 bases. J was trimmed by 6 bases and V by 5 bases; bases with no gene match: 6. Per the germline V gene, CDR1 is MDHEN and CDR2 is SYDVKM. CDR3 length: 13 amino acids.

This clonotype turned up a few times. V is TRBV6-2 or TRBV6-3 and J is TRBJ1-2, with TRBD1 as a possible D gene (5 bases). Between the trimmed V and J ends, which lost 2 bases and 4 bases, there was a span of 11 bases. The CDR3 runs 14 residues. CDR1 and CDR2 (germline): MNHEY, SVGEGT. CDR3 DNA sequence: TGTGCCAGCAGTTACAGCCCAGGGCCCTATGGCTACACCTTC. Protein: CASSYSPGPYGYTF.

This clonotype was found a few times. This chain links TRBV28 with TRBJ1-6; 7 nucleotides match TRBD1. Trimming cost V 7 bases and J 8 bases; bases outside gene matches: 5. There are 13 residues in the CDR3. Germline CDR1 and CDR2: MDHEN and SYDVKM. CDR3 residues: CASNPTGYSPLHF. The CDR3 DNA reads as TGTGCCAGCAACCCGACAGGGTATTCACCCCTCCACTTT.

The chain combines TRBV7-2 with TRBJ2-5, with a tentative D call TRBD1 (5 bases). Germline assignment: CDR1 SGHTA and CDR2 FQGNSA. CDR3 length: 15 residues. Between the trimmed V and J ends, which lost 2 bases and 2 bases, there was a span of 12 bases. CDR3 sequence reads: CASSLYPRQQETQYF. CDR3 bases: TGTGCCAGCAGCTTATACCCGAGACAGCAAGAGACCCAGTACTTC.

The chain couples TRBV20-1 to TRBJ2-3; maybe TRBD2 (5 bases). The CDR3 sequence is 15 residues long. The germline CDR1 and CDR2 sequences are DFQATT and SNEGSKA (reference sequence). V lost 6 bases, J lost 0 bases, and 16 bases lay in between. The CDR3 here is CSAWSGNTSTDTQYF. CDR3 DNA sequence: TGCAGTGCCTGGTCCGGGAATACTAGCACAGATACGCAGTATTTT.

This clonotype was detected a few times. V and J are TRBV29-1 and TRBJ2-1; 11 nucleotides agree with TRBD2. Germline V CDR1 and CDR2: SQVTM, ANQGSEA. The J segment lost 6 bases and the V segment lost 6 bases, leaving 10 bases of the junction unmatched. The CDR3 spans 15 residues. CDR3 in amino acids: CSVLSGGAFGNEQFF. DNA for the CDR3: TGCAGCGTGCTTAGCGGGGGGGCTTTTGGCAATGAGCAGTTCTTC.

Only a few counts were recorded for this clonotype. The chain has TRBV20-1 and TRBJ2-5; tentatively, D is TRBD2 (6 bases). With 4 bases removed from V and 2 bases from J, the gap between germline ends came to 14 bases. Germline V gene data show CDR1 as DFQATT and CDR2 as SNEGSKA (reference sequence). The CDR3 extends over 14 amino acids. In DNA, the CDR3 is TGCAGTGCTACACCTCCGGGGGTTCAAGAGACCCAGTACTTC. Protein sequence: CSATPPGVQETQYF.

The chain uses TRBV15 and TRBJ1-1, with D uncertain. The germline CDR1 and CDR2 sequences are LNHNV and YYDKDF (reference sequence). The CDR3 loop spans 15 amino acids. Trimming stripped 1 base from V and 2 bases from J, with 11 bases between. CDR3 coding DNA: TGTGCCACCAGCAGAGTTGGCCTTCCCAACACTGAAGCTTTCTTT. Its translation: CATSRVGLPNTEAFF.

The chain joins TRBV28 to TRBJ2-7, with TRBD2 matching 7 bases. V lost 2 bases to trimming and J lost 3 bases; unmatched junction nucleotides: 10. The germline CDR1 and CDR2 sequences are MDHEN and SYDVKM. The CDR3 is 16 residues long. The CDR3 region has the DNA TGTGCCAGCAGTTTACCACGGGTCCGGGGGGACTACGAGCAGTACTTC. This translates into CASSLPRVRGDYEQYF.

The rearrangement links TRBV11-2 to TRBJ2-4; 7 bases match TRBD2. The germline gives CDR1 SGHAT, CDR2 FQNNGV. Losses at the gene ends were 0 bases for V and 13 bases for J; bases not matched to a gene: 12. The CDR3 sequence is 15 residues long. The chain's CDR3 is CASSLDRSGWREQYF. The DNA for the CDR3 is TGTGCCAGCAGCTTAGATCGGTCGGGTTGGCGGGAGCAGTACTTC.

DNA for the CDR3: TGCGCCAGCAGGCCCCGGGACGGAATTCGGGATGAGCAGTTCTTC. This gives the protein CASRPRDGIRDEQFF. The chain has TRBV5-1 and TRBJ2-1; D could derive from TRBD1 or TRBD2 (5 bases each). Germline CDR1 SGHRS, CDR2 YFSETQ. The CDR3 sequence is 15 residues long. V dropped 5 bases and J dropped 8 bases, with 20 bases sitting between them.

This clonotype was recorded only once. The chain uses TRBV20-1 and TRBJ1-2; D possibly corresponds to TRBD1 (6 bases). The germline V gene encodes CDR1 DFQATT and CDR2 SNEGSKA (reference sequence). The CDR3 is made up of 14 amino acids. The germline V and J ends were trimmed by 0 bases and 3 bases, with 11 bases remaining between them. The CDR3 DNA is TGCAGTGCTAGAGATCAGGGGTCGGACTATGGCTACACCTTC. Amino acid sequence: CSARDQGSDYGYTF.

This clonotype has a handful of counts. The chain recombines TRBV12-3 or TRBV12-4 with TRBJ2-3, with 10 bases aligning to TRBD2. This CDR3 region has 15 residues. V lost 7 bases to trimming and J lost 3 bases; unmatched junction nucleotides: 7. This chain's CDR3 is CASKSSGGRTDTQYF. Written as DNA, the CDR3 is TGTGCCAGCAAGAGTAGCGGGGGGCGAACAGATACGCAGTATTTT.